The 12 T cell receptor beta chains presented below share a single source sample, sequenced in a study of T-cell reconstitution after alpha-beta-depleted transplantation in children. This sample's TCRbeta library carried unique molecular identifier barcodes. TCRdb reanalysed the PCR reads using MiXCR and keeps one entry per CDR3 protein. The sample includes around 420,000 distinct CDR3 sequences, around 15% of them seen just once. The source material was PBMCs, mostly from graft donor cells, sampled 360 days after TCRalphabeta/CD19-depleted stem cell transplant. The source is a boy under two years old who had a stem cell transplant for Wiskott-Aldrich syndrome, so the T cells may come from the graft donor.

This clonotype was detected a few times. The gene calls are TRBV18 and TRBJ1-3; no definite D call. CDR3 size: 16 residues. CDR1 is KGHSH and CDR2 is LQKENI in the germline V gene. V gave up 3 bases and J gave up 0 bases, with 12 bases separating them. The CDR3, as DNA: TGTGCCAGCTCACCCAGGCAAGGCAACTCTGGAAACACCATATATTTT. This gives the protein CASSPRQGNSGNTIYF. The complete variable domain, with remaining parts taken from reference TRBV18 and TRBJ1-3, reads NAGVMQNPRHLVRRRGQEARLRCSPMKGHSHVYWYRQLPEEGLKFMVYLQKENIIDESGMPKERFSAEFPKEGPSILRIQQVVRGDSAAYFCASSPRQGNSGNTIYFGEGSWLTVV.

J is TRBJ2-7 and V is TRBV29-1; the D call may be TRBD1 or TRBD2 (5 bases each). This CDR3 is built from 11 residues. V was pared by 6 bases and J by 5 bases, with 11 bases between. Germline V gene lookup returns CDR1 SQVTM and CDR2 ANQGSEA. CDR3 region: CSVWGNHEQYF. CDR3 in DNA: TGCAGCGTCTGGGGGAACCACGAGCAGTACTTC.

The gene calls are TRBV7-9 and TRBJ2-1; 12 nucleotides agree with TRBD1. Germline values: CDR1 SEHNR, CDR2 FQNEAQ (reference sequence). The J segment lost 7 bases and the V segment lost 1 base, leaving 5 bases of the junction unmatched. This CDR3 is 16 amino acids long. In DNA form, the CDR3 reads TGTGCCAGCAGCTTAGGAGGGACAGGGGGCAGGAATGAGCAGTTCTTC. Encoded protein: CASSLGGTGGRNEQFF.

This clonotype came up a few times. V is TRBV12-3 or TRBV12-4 and J is TRBJ2-3; D remains ambiguous. The CDR3 consists of 14 residues. Trimming took 3 bases from V and 3 from J, leaving 10 bases between them. CDR3 loop: CASSFLGLTDTQYF. The CDR3 nucleotides are TGTGCCAGCAGTTTTTTGGGTTTAACAGATACGCAGTATTTT.

This clonotype has just a few counts. V usage is TRBV12-3 or TRBV12-4 and J usage is TRBJ2-3; D is perhaps TRBD1 or TRBD2 (6 bases each). V was clipped by 3 bases and J by 2 bases, with 15 bases between them. The CDR3 length is 16 residues. CDR3 nucleotides: TGTGCCAGCAGTTTCAAGCTAGGGGGGTACACAGATACGCAGTATTTT. This encodes CASSFKLGGYTDTQYF.

This chain uses TRBV11-2 with TRBJ2-2, with TRBD1 matching over 9 bases. The length of the CDR3 is 18 residues. The J segment lost 6 bases and the V segment lost 5 bases, leaving 16 bases of the junction unmatched. Germline V gene data show CDR1 as SGHAT and CDR2 as FQNNGV. In DNA, the CDR3 is TGTGCCAGCAGCGACCGGGACAGGGATCTCATACGTCCCGGGGAGCTGTTTTTT. This gives the protein CASSDRDRDLIRPGELFF.

The chain is built from TRBV7-2 and TRBJ2-7; TRBD1 is a possible D gene (5 bases). CDR1 is SGHTA, CDR2 FQGNSA, per germline. The CDR3 contains 14 residues. Trimming stripped 5 bases from V and 0 bases from J, with 11 bases between. The CDR3: CASSPSRDSYEQYF. CDR3 nucleotide sequence: TGTGCCAGCAGCCCAAGCAGGGACTCCTACGAGCAGTACTTC.

This clonotype was counted many times. The rearrangement joins TRBV29-1 to TRBJ2-4; D perhaps matches TRBD2 (6 bases). V was clipped by 3 bases and J by 2 bases, with 17 bases between them. There are 16 residues in the CDR3. Per germline, CDR1 SQVTM and CDR2 ANQGSEA. The CDR3 DNA follows: TGCAGCGTTGATCTTGGCGGGAAGGGCACCAAAAACATTCAGTACTTC. It yields the protein CSVDLGGKGTKNIQYF.

The table lists this clonotype with a few counts. The CDR3 region is CAIRTLGADTQYF. The DNA for the CDR3 is TGTGCCATCAGGACGCTGGGCGCAGATACGCAGTATTTT. The chain combines TRBV10-3 with TRBJ2-3; no reliable D call. Trimming cost V 6 bases and J 4 bases, with 11 bases left between them. Germline loops: CDR1 ENHRY, CDR2 SYGVKD. This CDR3 is built from 13 residues.

In DNA form, the CDR3 reads TGTGCCAGCAGTTGGGGTAGGGAAAACTACGAGCAGTACTTC. Amino acids: CASSWGRENYEQYF. The chain has TRBV27 and TRBJ2-7; D is unclear. The germline CDR1 and CDR2 sequences are MNHEY and SMNVEV (reference sequence). This CDR3 has 14 amino acids. The ends were cut back, 4 bases at V and 3 bases at J, with 13 bases in the middle.

This clonotype was counted between two and nine times. CDR3 sequence reads: CASSPNRDSYNEQFF. In nucleotides, the CDR3 is TGTGCCAGCAGTCCCAACAGGGACTCCTACAATGAGCAGTTCTTC. The chain recombines TRBV6-1 with TRBJ2-1, with D possibly matching TRBD1 (6 bases). Germline V gene data show CDR1 as MNHNS and CDR2 as SASEGT. Trimming shortened V by 5 bases and J by 0 bases, and 11 bases separated the two germline ends. This CDR3 spans 15 amino acids.

V is TRBV18 and J is TRBJ1-1, with D hard to call. The CDR3 spans 13 residues. Germline loops: CDR1 KGHSH, CDR2 LQKENI. V lost 7 bases, J lost 0 bases, and 9 bases lay in between. CDR3 sequence: CASFKKLNTEAFF. CDR3 coding DNA: TGTGCCAGCTTTAAAAAGCTGAACACTGAAGCTTTCTTT.